This TCR beta chain was retrieved from a study of CD8 T cells in Susac syndrome. The V and J ends lost 1 base and 5 bases respectively, with 15 bases between them. The germline V gene has CDR1 SGHAT and CDR2 FQNNGV. The CDR3 is 15 residues long. The RNA, about 0.45 to 1 ug, was put through reverse transcription using random hexamers. TCR beta CDR3 was amplified by immunoSEQ multiplex PCR. This amplification extended across 54 Vbeta and 13 Jbeta segments. One entry per CDR3 protein, called by TCRdb with MiXCR from the immunoSEQ multiplex PCR reads. The table records 200,000 to 250,000 distinct CDR3 sequences, 85% to 95% of them present only once. CD8+ and CD4+ T cells circulating in blood were sequenced for TCR beta. TEMRA cells were FACS-enriched, with CD8+ and CD4+ T cells isolated negatively.

The sequence derives from a human donor with multiple sclerosis. The sequenced sample was CD4+ T cells from PBMCs. This rearrangement joins TRBV11-2 to TRBJ2-7, with D possibly TRBD1 on 6 matching bases. As DNA, the CDR3 is TGTGCCAGCAGCTTAGTTCAGGGGTCGGGCGACGAGCAGTACTTC. Protein sequence: CASSLVQGSGDEQYF. The complete variable domain, with remaining parts taken from reference TRBV11-2 and TRBJ2-7, reads EAGVAQSPRYKIIEKRQSVAFWCNPISGHATLYWYQQILGQGPKLLIQFQNNGVVDDSQLPKDRFSAERLKGVDSTLKIQPAKLEDSAVYLCASSLVQGSGDEQYFGPGTRLTVT.